These 17 T cell receptor beta chains share one sample of origin, sequenced in a study of PD-L1 blockade in urothelial cancer. This table comes from immunoSEQ multiplex PCR, and its TCRdb copy is limited to in-frame clones, with some not included. The sample lists roughly 90,000 clones; 90% were seen once. This material consisted of PBMCs, taken around atezolizumab (anti-PD-L1) treatment. The receptors derive from a man in his 60s with urothelial cancer.

The chain recombines TRBV7-2 with TRBJ2-5; TRBD2 agrees at 7 bases. Losses at the gene ends were 6 bases for V and 6 bases for J; bases not matched to a gene: 10. Germline V CDR1 and CDR2: SGHTA, FQGNSA. The CDR3 spans 14 residues. The CDR3, as DNA: TGTGCCAGCAGTCTAGGATCAGCGGGACAGACCCAGTACTTC. Amino acids: CASSLGSAGQTQYF.

This clone was detected only once. The chain uses TRBV7-2 and TRBJ2-5; a possible D gene is TRBD1 (6 bases). The V gene's germline CDR1 is SGHTA and CDR2 FQGNSA. Trimming left V 1 base short and J 0 bases short, with 6 bases between. This CDR3 is 14 amino acids long. The CDR3 sequence: CASSLGGHQETQYF. CDR3 bases: TGTGCCAGCAGCTTAGGGGGGCACCAAGAGACCCAGTACTTC. Using reference TRBV7-2 and TRBJ2-5 for the parts outside the CDR3, the full variable domain is GAGVSQSPSNKVTEKGKDVELRCDPISGHTALYWYRQSLGQGLEFLIYFQGNSAPDKSGLPSDRFSAERTGGSVSTLTIQRTQQEDSAVYLCASSLGGHQETQYFGPGTRLLVL.

This sequence joins TRBV9 and TRBJ2-2; tentatively, D is TRBD2 (5 bases). The CDR3 is 14 amino acids. Per the germline V gene, CDR1 is SGDLS and CDR2 is YYNGEE. V was clipped by 1 base and J by 6 bases, with 10 bases between them. Here the CDR3 reads CASSVSREPGELFF. CDR3 DNA: TGTGCCAGCAGCGTATCGAGGGAACCCGGGGAGCTGTTTTTT.

The V call is TRBV18, the J call TRBJ2-2; no firm D call. Germline V gives CDR1 KGHSH, CDR2 LQKENI. Deletions cut 2 bases from V and 3 bases from J, with 7 bases between. The CDR3 contains 14 residues. CDR3 DNA sequence: TGTGCCAGCTCACCAGTCTCTGACACCGGGGAGCTGTTTTTT. The encoded protein is CASSPVSDTGELFF.

The chain employs TRBV30 and TRBJ1-6, with D perhaps TRBD1 (5 bases). The CDR3 loop spans 17 amino acids. V lost 1 base to trimming and J lost 7 bases, with 20 bases between them. The germline V gene encodes CDR1 GTSNPN and CDR2 SVGIG (reference sequence). The CDR3 bases are TGTGCCTGGAGTGCTCTAGCGGGGCAGCTAATAAATTCACCCCTCCACTTT. The encoded protein is CAWSALAGQLINSPLHF.

This chain connects TRBV9 to TRBJ2-3, with D possibly TRBD2 on 6 matching bases. Trimming shortened V by 1 base and J by 0 bases, and 12 bases separated the two germline ends. The CDR3 runs to 16 residues. CDR1 is SGDLS, CDR2 YYNGEE, per germline. The CDR3 DNA follows: TGTGCCAGCAGCGTAACGGCGGGGCAAAGCACAGATACGCAGTATTTT. Amino acid sequence: CASSVTAGQSTDTQYF. Full variable domain (rest looked up from reference TRBV9 and TRBJ2-3): DSGVTQTPKHLITATGQRVTLRCSPRSGDLSVYWYQQSLDQGLQFLIQYYNGEERAKGNILERFSAQQFPDLHSELNLSSLELGDSALYFCASSVTAGQSTDTQYFGPGTRLTVL.

The V and J genes are TRBV18 and TRBJ2-7; TRBD2 matches 16 bases. This CDR3 region has 17 residues. The germline V gene has CDR1 KGHSH and CDR2 LQKENI. V shed 6 bases, J shed 2 bases, and the junction held 7 bases outside the gene matches. The CDR3 sequence is CASSPGLAGGTAYEQYF. The CDR3 DNA reads as TGTGCCAGCTCGCCGGGACTAGCGGGAGGGACGGCCTACGAGCAGTACTTC.

V usage is TRBV2 and J usage is TRBJ2-2; 9 nucleotides match TRBD2. The CDR3 is 15 amino acids. J was trimmed by 4 bases and V by 5 bases; bases with no gene match: 5. Germline loops: CDR1 SNHLY, CDR2 FYNNEI. CDR3 nucleotide sequence: TGTGCCAGCAGTTGGCGGGGGGGGTCCACCGGGGAGCTGTTTTTT. It codes for CASSWRGGSTGELFF. Using reference TRBV2 and TRBJ2-2 for the parts outside the CDR3, the full variable domain is EPEVTQTPSHQVTQMGQEVILRCVPISNHLYFYWYRQILGQKVEFLVSFYNNEISEKSEIFDDQFSVERPDGSNFTLKIRSTKLEDSAMYFCASSWRGGSTGELFFGEGSRLTVL.

V usage is TRBV5-4 and J usage is TRBJ2-4; D is unresolved. The V gene lost 1 base and the J gene lost 5 bases, with 7 bases spanning the gap. This CDR3 has 13 amino acids. CDR1 is SGHNT, CDR2 YYREEE, per germline (reference sequence). CDR3 sequence reads: CASSLRSENIQYF. CDR3 nucleotides: TGTGCCAGCAGCTTGAGGAGTGAAAACATTCAGTACTTC.

The chain combines TRBV5-4 with TRBJ2-1, with 7 bases fitting TRBD1. V gave up 4 bases and J gave up 4 bases; unmatched junction bases: 2. Germline V gene sequence: CDR1 SGHNT, CDR2 YYREEE (reference sequence). This CDR3 is built from 13 residues. CDR3 loop: CASSKTGYNEQFF. The CDR3 coding sequence is TGTGCCAGCAGCAAGACAGGGTACAATGAGCAGTTCTTC.

The chain uses TRBV5-1 and TRBJ2-7, with D perhaps matching TRBD2 (6 bases). CDR1 SGHRS and CDR2 YFSETQ come from the germline V gene. V lost 3 bases and J lost 1, with 11 bases in between. The CDR3 consists of 14 residues. CDR3 residues: CASSSGSESYEQYF. CDR3 in DNA: TGCGCCAGCAGCTCCGGGAGCGAATCCTACGAGCAGTACTTC.

The chain uses TRBV9 and TRBJ1-4; TRBD1 matches 8 bases. After removal of 3 bases from V and 10 bases from J, the junction contained 8 bases not matched to a gene. The CDR3 runs 14 residues. From germline, CDR1 is SGDLS and CDR2 YYNGEE. The CDR3 loop is CASSADRGFGKLFF. CDR3 DNA sequence: TGTGCCAGCAGCGCAGACAGGGGATTTGGAAAACTGTTTTTT.

The chain recombines TRBV6-5 with TRBJ2-2, with a weak D call TRBD2 (6 bases). Per the germline V gene, CDR1 is MNHEY and CDR2 is SVGAGI. V lost 10 bases and J lost 4, with 16 bases in between. The CDR3 is 14 residues long. The CDR3 region has the DNA TGTGCCACACAAACGGACGGGAGCACCGGGGAGCTGTTTTTT. Protein: CATQTDGSTGELFF.

This chain uses TRBV7-2 with TRBJ2-2; no definite D call. Trimming took off 2 bases at V and 3 bases at J, with 4 bases between the two ends. The CDR3 sequence is 13 residues long. Germline loops: CDR1 SGHTA, CDR2 FQGNSA. CDR3 nucleotides: TGTGCCAGCAGCTTACGAGACACCGGGGAGCTGTTTTTT. Its translation is CASSLRDTGELFF.

This rearrangement joins TRBV7-2 to TRBJ2-2; 15 positions match TRBD2. The germline gives CDR1 SGHTA, CDR2 FQGNSA. The CDR3 extends over 18 amino acids. V trimming: 5 bases; J trimming: 5 bases; junction bases outside the gene matches: 9. The CDR3 sequence: CASSPRGLAGGRTGELFF. As DNA, the CDR3 is TGTGCCAGCAGCCCCCGCGGACTAGCGGGGGGGAGGACCGGGGAGCTGTTTTTT.

This chain uses TRBV7-9 with TRBJ2-1, with D possibly matching TRBD2 (6 bases). Trimming left V 5 bases short and J 7 bases short, with 12 bases between. This CDR3 has 13 residues. CDR1 is SEHNR, CDR2 FQNEAQ, per germline (reference sequence). The CDR3 spells CASSRSGGNEQFF. CDR3 nucleotide sequence: TGTGCCAGCAGCCGTAGCGGCGGGAATGAGCAGTTCTTC.

This chain joins TRBV29-1 and TRBJ2-5; 11 bases are shared with TRBD2. Germline V gene sequence: CDR1 SQVTM, CDR2 ANQGSEA. The trim removed 7 bases at V and 4 bases at J, leaving 8 bases unmatched. This CDR3 has 14 residues. CDR3 region: CSGLAGGAGETQYF. The CDR3 nucleotides read TGCAGCGGGCTAGCGGGAGGCGCCGGAGAGACCCAGTACTTC.